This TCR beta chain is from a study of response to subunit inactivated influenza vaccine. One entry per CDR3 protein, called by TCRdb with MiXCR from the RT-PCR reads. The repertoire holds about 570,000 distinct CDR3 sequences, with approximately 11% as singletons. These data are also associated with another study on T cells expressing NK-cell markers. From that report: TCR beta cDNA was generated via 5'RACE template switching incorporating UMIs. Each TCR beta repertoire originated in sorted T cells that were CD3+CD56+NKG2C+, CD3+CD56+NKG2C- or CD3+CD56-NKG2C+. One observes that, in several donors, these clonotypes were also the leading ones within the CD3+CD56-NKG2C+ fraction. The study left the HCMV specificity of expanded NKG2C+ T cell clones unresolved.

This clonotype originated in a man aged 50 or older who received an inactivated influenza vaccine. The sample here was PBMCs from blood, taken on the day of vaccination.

The CDR3 is CASSLGTGENEKLFF. As DNA, the CDR3 is TGTGCCAGCAGCTTGGGGACGGGGGAGAATGAAAAACTGTTTTTT. V usage is TRBV7-2 and J usage is TRBJ1-4; a weak D match, TRBD1 (5 bases). V lost 3 bases and J 5 bases, leaving 13 bases between the germline ends. Per germline, CDR1 SGHTA and CDR2 FQGNSA. This CDR3 has 15 amino acids.